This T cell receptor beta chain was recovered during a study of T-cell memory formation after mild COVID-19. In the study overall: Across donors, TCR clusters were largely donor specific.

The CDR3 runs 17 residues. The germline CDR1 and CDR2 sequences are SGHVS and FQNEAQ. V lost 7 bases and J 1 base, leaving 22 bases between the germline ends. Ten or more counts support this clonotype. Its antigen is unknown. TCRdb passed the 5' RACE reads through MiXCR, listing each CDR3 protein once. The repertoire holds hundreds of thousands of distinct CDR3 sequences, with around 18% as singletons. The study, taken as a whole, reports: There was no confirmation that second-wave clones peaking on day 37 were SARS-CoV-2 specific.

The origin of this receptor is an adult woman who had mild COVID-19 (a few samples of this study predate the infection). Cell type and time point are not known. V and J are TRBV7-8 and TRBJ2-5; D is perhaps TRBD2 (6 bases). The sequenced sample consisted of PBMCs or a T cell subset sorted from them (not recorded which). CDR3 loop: CASTPPGSSGVQETQYF. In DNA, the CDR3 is TGTGCCAGCACACCTCCCGGGAGTAGCGGAGTCCAAGAGACCCAGTACTTC.